The next 30 T cell receptor beta chains were all read from a single sample in a study of T cell responses to AZD1222 COVID-19 vaccine. Sequenced by immunoSEQ multiplex PCR; TCRdb stores in-frame clones only, minus some. The sample lists approximately 100,000 clones; roughly 87% were seen once. The sequences come from peripheral blood, collected on day 0 of AZD1222 vaccination. The receptors derive from an adult in good health.

The chain has TRBV5-1 and TRBJ1-4; the D is unclear. V was clipped by 0 bases and J by 4 bases, with 10 bases between them. The germline V gene has CDR1 SGHRS and CDR2 YFSETQ. CDR3 length: 15 residues. CDR3 nucleotide sequence: TGCGCCAGCAGCTTGGCCGGGTTGATTAATGAAAAACTGTTTTTT. The encoded protein is CASSLAGLINEKLFF.

The V gene is TRBV6-5, the J gene TRBJ2-7; 8 bases match TRBD1. With V trimmed by 6 bases and J by 2 bases, 6 bases remained unmatched. Germline V CDR1 and CDR2: MNHEY, SVGAGI. The CDR3 is 14 amino acids. In DNA form, the CDR3 reads TGTGCCAGCAGGGCCCTACAGGGGGCCTACGAGCAGTACTTC. It codes for CASRALQGAYEQYF.

This chain connects TRBV10-3 to TRBJ1-5, with unresolved D. Trimming cost V 4 bases and J 6 bases, with 7 bases left between them. This CDR3 has 12 amino acids. Germline CDR1 and CDR2: ENHRY and SYGVKD. CDR3 loop: CAISGGGQPQHF. DNA of the CDR3: TGTGCCATCAGTGGGGGAGGTCAGCCCCAGCATTTT.

The rearrangement joins TRBV10-1 to TRBJ2-1, with 9 bases aligning to TRBD2. This CDR3 is 14 amino acids long. The V and J ends lost 9 bases and 6 bases, in that order; junction bases with no gene match: 9. Germline V CDR1 and CDR2: WNHNN, SYGVQD (reference sequence). The CDR3 region has the DNA TGCGCCAGTAGAAGCGGGAGGTTTTTCAATGAGCAGTTCTTC. It encodes CASRSGRFFNEQFF.

The chain joins TRBV7-2 to TRBJ2-7; 10 bases agree with TRBD2. CDR1 and CDR2 from the germline V gene are SGHTA and FQGNSA. The CDR3 has 16 amino acids. V was clipped by 5 bases and J by 2 bases; unmatched bases: 9. The CDR3 coding sequence is TGTGCCAGCAGCGAAGGGGGGACTAGCGTAACCTACGAGCAGTACTTC. This codes for CASSEGGTSVTYEQYF. Supplemented by reference TRBV7-2 and TRBJ2-7, the full variable domain reads GAGVSQSPSNKVTEKGKDVELRCDPISGHTALYWYRQSLGQGLEFLIYFQGNSAPDKSGLPSDRFSAERTGGSVSTLTIQRTQQEDSAVYLCASSEGGTSVTYEQYFGPGTRLTVT.

Comments on this clone: At one of its ends the junction is not consistent with the germline gene, which may arise from a read error. The gene calls are TRBV12-3 or TRBV12-4 and TRBJ1-2, with unresolved D. The CDR3 has 11 residues. The DNA for the CDR3 is TGTGCCAGCAGTTTAGGCAGCGTTTCAGAATTC. Protein sequence: CASSLGSVSEF.

The chain couples TRBV10-1 to TRBJ1-5; D call uncertain. The CDR3 runs 11 residues. The V gene's germline CDR1 is WNHNN and CDR2 SYGVQD (reference sequence). In DNA form, the CDR3 reads TGCGCTACACCGGCCTCTGGGCCCCAGCATTTT. It encodes CATPASGPQHF.

The chain uses TRBV7-9 and TRBJ2-7; either TRBD1 or TRBD2 may supply D (6 bases each). The germline V gene has CDR1 SEHNR and CDR2 FQNEAQ (reference sequence). The CDR3 is 14 residues long. The germline V and J ends were trimmed by 5 bases and 3 bases, with 14 bases remaining between them. The CDR3 is CASSKGGLSYEQYF. DNA of the CDR3: TGTGCCAGCAGCAAAGGGGGACTGAGCTACGAGCAGTACTTC.

The chain couples TRBV12-3 or TRBV12-4 to TRBJ1-2; D gene unclear. CDR3 length: 13 amino acids. Trimming took 6 bases from V and 5 from J, leaving 13 bases between them. The CDR3 DNA reads TGTGCCAGCAGACGCTTCGTGGATTATGGCTACACCTTC. Residues: CASRRFVDYGYTF.

The V call is TRBV6-5, the J call TRBJ1-2, with D tentatively TRBD1 (5 bases). CDR3 length: 13 amino acids. Germline CDR1 is MNHEY and CDR2 is SVGAGI. CDR3 region: CVLRPDSYYGYTF. The CDR3 DNA sequence: TGTGTCCTCAGACCAGACAGCTACTATGGCTACACCTTC.

The gene calls are TRBV3-1 (or the pseudogene TRBV3-2) and TRBJ1-6; the match to TRBD1 covers 8 bases. Germline trimming cut 0 bases from V and 13 bases from J; bases unmatched to any gene: 2. Looked up from germline, CDR1 is LGHDT and CDR2 is YNNKEL (reference sequence). The CDR3 is made up of 13 amino acids. Here the CDR3 DNA reads TGTGCCAGCAGCCAAGATCGGGACAGGCCCCTCCACTTT. Translation: CASSQDRDRPLHF.

This chain uses TRBV18 with TRBJ2-2; 7 bases are a match to TRBD1. With V trimmed by 3 bases and J by 2 bases, 6 bases remained unmatched. This CDR3 has 16 residues. Germline CDR1 reads KGHSH; CDR2 reads LQKENI. CDR3 in amino acids: CASSPGTDRNTGELFF. DNA of the CDR3: TGTGCCAGCTCACCGGGGACAGATCGTAACACCGGGGAGCTGTTTTTT.

The rearrangement links TRBV12-3 or TRBV12-4 to TRBJ1-5; D uncertain. CDR3 length equals 13 residues. V was clipped by 1 base and J by 7 bases, with 8 bases between them. In DNA, the CDR3 is TGTGCCAGCAGTTTAGTGGATAAACAGCCCCAGCATTTT. Translation gives CASSLVDKQPQHF.

Of note for this clone: One end of the junction is discordant with germline, which a read error may explain. CDR3 sequence: CASSLAGGRVGTEAFF. CDR3 nucleotides: TGTGCCAGCAGCCTAGCAGGGGGCAGGGTTGGCACTGAAGCTTTCTTT. The rearrangement uses TRBV7-9 and TRBJ1-1; 8 nucleotides agree with TRBD1. The CDR3 runs to 16 residues. Germline loops: CDR1 SEHNR, CDR2 FQNEAQ (reference sequence).

CDR3 sequence reads: CASPKSAAERALSSYEQYF. Here the CDR3 DNA reads TGTGCCAGCCCCAAGTCGGCGGCCGAAAGAGCCCTGAGCTCCTACGAGCAGTACTTC. J is TRBJ2-7 and V is TRBV11-3; D gene uncertain. This CDR3 is 19 amino acids long. Germline lookup yields CDR1 SGHNT and CDR2 YENEEA. V was cut by 8 bases and J by 0 bases, with 29 bases left in between.

This chain joins TRBV28 and TRBJ2-5; no clear D. Germline V CDR1 and CDR2: MDHEN, SYDVKM. There are 16 residues in the CDR3. The ends were cut back, 1 base at V and 0 bases at J, with 12 bases in the middle. The CDR3 DNA reads TGTGCCAGCAGTTTATATAGAGGACGGGACCAAGAGACCCAGTACTTC. Its protein product is CASSLYRGRDQETQYF.

The CDR3 sequence: CASSLATGLETQYF. The CDR3 bases are TGTGCCAGCAGCTTAGCGACAGGGTTAGAGACCCAGTACTTC. V and J are TRBV7-8 and TRBJ2-5; 7 bases line up with TRBD1. The CDR3 runs 14 residues. Germline loops: CDR1 SGHVS, CDR2 FQNEAQ. Germline trimming cut 0 bases from V and 4 bases from J; bases unmatched to any gene: 2.

The CDR3 is CASSLEIAYEQYF. CDR3 DNA sequence: TGCGCCAGCAGCTTGGAAATTGCCTACGAGCAGTACTTC. The chain is built from TRBV5-1 and TRBJ2-7; D ambiguous. With 0 bases removed from V and 2 bases from J, the gap between germline ends came to 6 bases. CDR1 and CDR2 (germline): SGHRS, YFSETQ. This CDR3 contains 13 residues.

The chain is built from TRBV7-8 and TRBJ2-6; D unresolved. V was shortened by 6 bases and J by 2 bases, with 20 bases between the two germline ends. Germline-derived CDR1 and CDR2 are SGHVS and FQNEAQ. CDR3 length equals 18 residues. As DNA, the CDR3 is TGTGCCAGCAGTAGATTTGGCAGAACGCTTACTGGGGCCAACGTCCTGACTTTC. Translating gives CASSRFGRTLTGANVLTF.

This chain uses TRBV19 with TRBJ1-1, with 7 bases fitting TRBD1. Germline-derived CDR1 and CDR2 are LNHDA and SQIVND (reference sequence). This CDR3 region has 14 residues. J was trimmed by 5 bases and V by 1 base; bases with no gene match: 4. The CDR3 sequence is CASSIVPGGTEAFF. The CDR3 nucleotides read TGTGCCAGTAGTATAGTCCCAGGGGGGACTGAAGCTTTCTTT.

This clone was found a few times. V gene TRBV10-3 combines with J gene TRBJ1-3; D gene unclear. V shed 6 bases and J shed 0 bases, with 9 bases lying between them. Germline lookup yields CDR1 ENHRY and CDR2 SYGVKD. This CDR3 contains 14 residues. The CDR3 DNA reads as TGTGCCATCAGCTCAGAATTCTCTGGAAACACCATATATTTT. It encodes CAISSEFSGNTIYF.

The chain carries TRBV9 and TRBJ2-1; 12 bases map to TRBD2. Looked up from germline, CDR1 is SGDLS and CDR2 is YYNGEE. This CDR3 contains 17 residues. The trim removed 0 bases at V and 0 bases at J, leaving 1 base unmatched. CDR3 sequence: CASSVGTSGNSYNEQFF. CDR3 nucleotide sequence: TGTGCCAGCAGCGTAGGGACTAGCGGGAACTCCTACAATGAGCAGTTCTTC.

The chain joins TRBV3-1 (or the pseudogene TRBV3-2) to TRBJ2-2; D is possibly TRBD1 (7 bases). Looked up from germline, CDR1 is LGHDT and CDR2 is YNNKEL (reference sequence). The CDR3 has 16 amino acids. V lost 4 bases, J lost 4 bases, and 16 bases lay in between. CDR3 protein: CASSPDLRGATGELFF. CDR3 in DNA: TGTGCCAGCAGCCCAGACCTCAGGGGGGCCACCGGGGAGCTGTTTTTT.

This clone came up a few times. The CDR3: CASSQDGEDTQYF. The DNA of the CDR3 is TGTGCCAGCAGCCAAGATGGGGAAGATACGCAGTATTTT. V gene TRBV4-2 combines with J gene TRBJ2-3; D unresolved. Deletions cut 0 bases from V and 5 bases from J, with 6 bases between. The CDR3 is made up of 13 amino acids. CDR1 and CDR2 (germline): LGHNA, YNFKEQ.

This clone was observed a handful of times. CDR3 DNA sequence: TGTGCCAGCAGCCCTGACAGGGGTATGAACACTGAAGCTTTCTTT. Encoded protein: CASSPDRGMNTEAFF. The rearrangement links TRBV7-9 to TRBJ1-1; the match to TRBD1 covers 8 bases. The germline gives CDR1 SEHNR, CDR2 FQNEAQ (reference sequence). The CDR3 is 15 amino acids. Losses at the gene ends were 5 bases for V and 0 bases for J; bases not matched to a gene: 5. Using reference TRBV7-9 and TRBJ1-1 for the parts outside the CDR3, the full variable domain is DTGVSQNPRHKITKRGQNVTFRCDPISEHNRLYWYRQTLGQGPEFLTYFQNEAQLEKSRLLSDRFSAERPKGSFSTLEIQRTEQGDSAMYLCASSPDRGMNTEAFFGQGTRLTVV.

V is TRBV29-1 and J is TRBJ1-1; D call uncertain. Trimming removed 7 bases at V and 2 bases at J, with 14 bases between. This CDR3 is built from 13 residues. The germline V gene encodes CDR1 SQVTM and CDR2 ANQGSEA. The DNA of the CDR3 is TGCAGCGCACCGGGCAGATCCAACACTGAAGCTTTCTTT. Residues: CSAPGRSNTEAFF.

The table lists this clone with a count of one. The chain carries TRBV4-1 and TRBJ1-4; D call uncertain. The CDR3 has 14 residues. Germline CDR1 is MGHRA and CDR2 is YSYEKL. V gave up 0 bases and J gave up 10 bases, with 12 bases separating them. In DNA form, the CDR3 reads TGCGCCAGCAGCCAAGAGTCTGGGGTGGGAAAACTGTTTTTT. Encoded protein: CASSQESGVGKLFF.

The J gene is TRBJ2-7, the V gene TRBV18, with D tentatively TRBD1 or TRBD2 (5 bases each). In germline, CDR1 is KGHSH, CDR2 LQKENI. V was shortened by 6 bases and J by 2 bases, with 14 bases between the two germline ends. The CDR3 spans 14 residues. Here the CDR3 DNA reads TGTGCCAGCTCCCCGACAGCGGAGACCTACGAGCAGTACTTC. Translated, it gives CASSPTAETYEQYF. The whole variable domain, remainder taken from reference TRBV18 and TRBJ2-7, is NAGVMQNPRHLVRRRGQEARLRCSPMKGHSHVYWYRQLPEEGLKFMVYLQKENIIDESGMPKERFSAEFPKEGPSILRIQQVVRGDSAAYFCASSPTAETYEQYFGPGTRLTVT.

The V call is TRBV30, the J call TRBJ1-6; a weak D match, TRBD1 (6 bases). CDR3 length: 15 amino acids. Trimming removed 5 bases at V and 10 bases at J, with 21 bases between. In germline, CDR1 is GTSNPN, CDR2 SVGIG (reference sequence). The DNA of the CDR3 is TGTGCCTGGGAGTTAGGGGGTACGCAAGGATCACCCCTCCACTTT. Translation: CAWELGGTQGSPLHF.

V and J are TRBV15 and TRBJ1-2; D remains ambiguous. The ends were cut back, 0 bases at V and 5 bases at J, with 13 bases in the middle. Germline CDR1 is LNHNV and CDR2 is YYDKDF (reference sequence). This CDR3 contains 15 residues. The CDR3 spells CATSRDTGHTYGYTF. The DNA of the CDR3 is TGTGCCACCAGCAGAGATACGGGCCATACTTATGGCTACACCTTC.